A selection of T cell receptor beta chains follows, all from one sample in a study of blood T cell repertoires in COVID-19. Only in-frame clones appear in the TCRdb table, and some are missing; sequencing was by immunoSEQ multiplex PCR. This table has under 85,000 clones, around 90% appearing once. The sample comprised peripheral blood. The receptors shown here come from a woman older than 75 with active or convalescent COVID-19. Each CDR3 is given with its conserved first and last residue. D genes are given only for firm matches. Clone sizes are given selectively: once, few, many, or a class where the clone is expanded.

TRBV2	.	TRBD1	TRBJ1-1	TGTGCCAGCAGCTCACAGGGGGGCGGGATGAACACTGAAGCTTTCTTT	CASSSQGGGMNTEAFF
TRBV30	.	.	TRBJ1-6	TGTGCCTGGACGAGCATTGATAATTCACCCCTCCACTTT	CAWTSIDNSPLHF
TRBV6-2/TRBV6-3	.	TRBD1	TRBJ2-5	TGTGCCAGCAGCCGCCGGACAGGGGAGACCCAGTACTTC	CASSRRTGETQYF
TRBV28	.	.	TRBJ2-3	TGTGCCAGCAGTTTTCCGGGGATCACAGATACGCAGTATTTT	CASSFPGITDTQYF
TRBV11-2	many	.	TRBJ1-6	TGTGCCAGCAGCTTACCAGGGATTAATTCACCCCTCCACTTT	CASSLPGINSPLHF
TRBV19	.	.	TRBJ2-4	TGTGCCAGTAGTATAGCCTCAGGACAGAGTCAGTACTTC	CASSIASGQSQYF
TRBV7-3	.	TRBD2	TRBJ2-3	TGTGCCAGCAGCTTAATCGGAGCGGGGGGCGGAGATACGCAGTATTTT	CASSLIGAGGGDTQYF
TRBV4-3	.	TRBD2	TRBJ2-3	TGCGCCAGCAGCCAATTCTGGACTGGGCTAGCGGGGGGTGGGACAGATACGCAGTATTTT	CASSQFWTGLAGGGTDTQYF
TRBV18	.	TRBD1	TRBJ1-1	TGTGCCAGCTCACCGACAGGGGGCACTGAAGCTTTCTTT	CASSPTGGTEAFF
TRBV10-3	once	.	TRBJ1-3	TGTGCCATCACGGACAGTCCCTCTGGAAACACCATATATTTT	CAITDSPSGNTIYF
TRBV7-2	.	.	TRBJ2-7	TGTGCCAGCAGCCCACCCGCGGGACCTTACGAGCAGTACTTC	CASSPPAGPYEQYF
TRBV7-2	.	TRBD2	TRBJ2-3	TGTGCCAGCAGCTTCGGGGGGGAGACAGATACGCAGTATTTT	CASSFGGETDTQYF
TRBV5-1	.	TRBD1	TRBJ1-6	TGCGCCAGCAGCCCGGGACAGGGGGCCATTAATTCACCCCTCCACTTT	CASSPGQGAINSPLHF
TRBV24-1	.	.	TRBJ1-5	TGTGCCACCAGTGAGACCTCGGGGGGGCCCTATCAGCCCCAGCATTTT	CATSETSGGPYQPQHF
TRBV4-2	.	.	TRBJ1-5	TGTGCCAGCAGCCAAGACTACCCTAGGCCCCAGCATTTT	CASSQDYPRPQHF
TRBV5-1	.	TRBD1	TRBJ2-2	TGCGCCAGCAGCGAAGGACAGGTCGGCGGGGAGCTGTTTTTT	CASSEGQVGGELFF
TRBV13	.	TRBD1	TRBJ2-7	TGTGCCAGCAGCTTTTTGACCGGGACAGGGGGCTACGAGCAGTACTTC	CASSFLTGTGGYEQYF
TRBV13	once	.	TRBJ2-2	TGTGCCAGCAGCTTGGTGTTGGGGGGAGTAGCCGGGGAGCTGTTTTTT	CASSLVLGGVAGELFF
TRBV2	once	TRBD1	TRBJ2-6	TGTGCCAGCAGCCCGGGACAGGGGGGCTCTGGGGCCAACGTCCTGACTTTC	CASSPGQGGSGANVLTF
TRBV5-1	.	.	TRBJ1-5	TGCGCCAGCAGCTTGGGGCCGGGTGGTCAGAATCAGCCCCAGCATTTT	CASSLGPGGQNQPQHF
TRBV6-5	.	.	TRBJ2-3	TGTGCCAGCAGTTACTCGGGGGCCCGCACAGATACGCAGTATTTT	CASSYSGARTDTQYF
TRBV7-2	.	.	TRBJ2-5	TGTGCCAGCAGCCCTGGCGGGGTACGGGCAGAGACCCAGTACTTC	CASSPGGVRAETQYF
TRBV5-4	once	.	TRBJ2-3	TGTGCCAGCAGCCCCAAGATAGTAGATACGCAGTATTTT	CASSPKIVDTQYF
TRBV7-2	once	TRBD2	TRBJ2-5	TGTGCCAGCAGCCTCTTAGCGGGGGGGGGTAAAGAGACCCAGTACTTC	CASSLLAGGGKETQYF
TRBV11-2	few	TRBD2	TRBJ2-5	TGTGCCAGCAGCTCCGGGACTAGCATTGTTCAAGAGACCCAGTACTTC	CASSSGTSIVQETQYF
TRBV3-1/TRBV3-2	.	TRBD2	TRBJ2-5	TGTGCCAGCAGCCAATCCGGGACTAGCCGAGAGACCCAGTACTTC	CASSQSGTSRETQYF
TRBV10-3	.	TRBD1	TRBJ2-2	TGTGCCATCGGAAGGGACAGGACGAACACCGGGGAGCTGTTTTTT	CAIGRDRTNTGELFF
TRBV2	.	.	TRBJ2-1	TGTGCCAGCAGGGAAGACAGTAATGAGCAGTTCTTC	CASREDSNEQFF
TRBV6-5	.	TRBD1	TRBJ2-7	TGTGCCAGCAGGATAGGACAGGGGAGGAGGTACGAGCAGTACTTC	CASRIGQGRRYEQYF
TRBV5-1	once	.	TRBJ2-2	TGCGCCAGCAACCCGGGCAGGGTTGGCACCGGGGAGCTGTTTTTT	CASNPGRVGTGELFF
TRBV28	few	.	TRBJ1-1	TGTGCCAGCAGTGTTTTGGGGGGACTGACGAACACTGAAGCTTTCTTT	CASSVLGGLTNTEAFF
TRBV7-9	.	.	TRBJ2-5	TGTGCCAGCAGCCGAGGGCAGGGGATCGGGCGGGAGACCCAGTACTTC	CASSRGQGIGRETQYF
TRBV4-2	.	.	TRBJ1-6	TGTGCCAGCAGCCAAGGACGGGAGGGACCTAATTCACCCCTCCACTTT	CASSQGREGPNSPLHF
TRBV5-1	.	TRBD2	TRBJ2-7	TGCGCCAGCAGCCGAGGTAGCGGGAGGGCCTCTCGGGAGCAGTACTTC	CASSRGSGRASREQYF
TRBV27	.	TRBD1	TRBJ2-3	TGTGCCAGCAGAAGGCAGGGGGCACAGCGAAGCACAGATACGCAGTATTTT	CASRRQGAQRSTDTQYF
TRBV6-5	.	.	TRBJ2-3	TGTGCCAGCTTAATAATGGGCGGGGCAGATACGCAGTATTTT	CASLIMGGADTQYF
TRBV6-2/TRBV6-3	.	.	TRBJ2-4	TGTGCCAGCAGTTACGCGGGGAATAGCATTCAGTACTTC	CASSYAGNSIQYF
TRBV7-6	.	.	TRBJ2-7	TGTGCCAGCAGCTTAGGGGACACGGGAACCTACGAGCAGTACTTC	CASSLGDTGTYEQYF
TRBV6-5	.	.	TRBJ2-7	TGTGCCAGCAGTTACGAGAGGCTAGCGAACGAGCAGTACTTC	CASSYERLANEQYF
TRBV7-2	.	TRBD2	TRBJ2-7	TGTGCCAGCAGCCTCCGGGGGGGGGACACCAAGAGCTACGAGCAGTACTTC	CASSLRGGDTKSYEQYF
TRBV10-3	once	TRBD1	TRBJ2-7	TGTGCCATCAGGGCGACAGGGGATGTGAACGAGCAGTACTTC	CAIRATGDVNEQYF
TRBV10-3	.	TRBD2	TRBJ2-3	TGTGCCATCAGTCGGGGCGGGGGAGGAGATACGCAGTATTTT	CAISRGGGGDTQYF